The entry below describes one T cell receptor (beta chain). Its antigen is undetermined. The data stem from a study of shared clonotypes between healthy human individuals. General study findings and limits: Generation probabilities of non-shared clonotypes were lower (relative to those shared by all four donors).

Sequencing was performed with immunoSEQ multiplex PCR; in TCRdb, only in-frame clones are kept and a portion is missing. Of more than 2 million clones listed, approximately 95% are singletons. There are 13 residues in the CDR3. Germline V gene lookup returns CDR1 LNHDA and CDR2 SQIVND (reference sequence). V lost 3 bases, J lost 6 bases, and 9 bases lay in between. This TCR derives from a man aged 18 to 29 in good health. The gene calls are TRBV19 and TRBJ2-1; tentatively, D is TRBD2 (5 bases). Sequenced: naive CD4+ T cells sorted from blood. The sample's subset: CD45RA+ positively selected. The CDR3 DNA is TGTGCCAGTAGTATTAGCGTTACCAATGAGCAGTTCTTC. This codes for CASSISVTNEQFF.